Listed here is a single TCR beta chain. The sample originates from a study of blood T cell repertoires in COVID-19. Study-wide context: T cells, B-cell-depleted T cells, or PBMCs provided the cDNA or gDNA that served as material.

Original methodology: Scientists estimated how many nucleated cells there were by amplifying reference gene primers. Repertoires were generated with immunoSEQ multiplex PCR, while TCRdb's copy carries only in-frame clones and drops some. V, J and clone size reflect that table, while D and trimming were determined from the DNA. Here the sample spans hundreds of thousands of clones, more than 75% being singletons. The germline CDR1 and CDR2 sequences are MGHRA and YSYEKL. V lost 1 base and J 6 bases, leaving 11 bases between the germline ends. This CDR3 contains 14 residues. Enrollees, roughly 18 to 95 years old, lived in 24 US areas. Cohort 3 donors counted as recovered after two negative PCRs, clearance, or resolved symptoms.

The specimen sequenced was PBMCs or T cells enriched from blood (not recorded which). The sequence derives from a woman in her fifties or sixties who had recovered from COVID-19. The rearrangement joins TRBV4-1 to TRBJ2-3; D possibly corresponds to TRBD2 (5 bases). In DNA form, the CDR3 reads TGCGCCAGCAGCCAAGTTCAACGAGGGGATACGCAGTATTTT. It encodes CASSQVQRGDTQYF.